In its sample, the clone carrying this T cell receptor (beta chain) was seen many times. Its antigen remains unknown. There were 850,000 to 1,000,000 CD4+ or CD8+ T cells used in the sorted libraries. Trimming cost V 6 bases and J 6 bases; bases outside gene matches: 10. Germline lookup yields CDR1 KGHSH and CDR2 LQKENI. The CDR3 runs to 15 residues. The data are from a study of neurological immune-mediated disorders. Findings and caveats of the study: It was the repertoires of 18 of 34 multiple sclerosis patients that phylogenetic grouping placed in one related-CDR3 cluster, which is a possible signature.

MiXCR, applied by TCRdb to the 5' RACE reads, yields one record per CDR3 protein. There are about 55,000 distinct CDR3 sequences in the sample; just under 4% occur only once, and roughly 2% lies in the top ten. This TCR came from a middle-aged woman with multiple sclerosis. Sequencing was done on a sample of CD4+ T cells from blood. This chain connects TRBV18 to TRBJ2-3; 9 positions agree with TRBD2. Here the CDR3 reads CASSPVAGGSDTQYF. The CDR3 nucleotides are TGTGCCAGCTCCCCCGTGGCGGGGGGGTCCGATACGCAGTATTTT.